The 13 T cell receptor beta chains listed next were all sequenced from one sample in a study of blood T cell repertoires in COVID-19. TCRdb's copy holds only in-frame clones and misses some; the assay was immunoSEQ multiplex PCR. In the table there are about 530,000 clones, about 88% of which are singletons. The sample comprised peripheral blood. These TCRs come from a woman in her fifties or sixties with COVID-19, enrolled during active disease.

CDR3 coding DNA: TGTGCCAGCAGTGAAGGGAGGAGAGCTTTCTTT. Amino acid sequence: CASSEGRRAFF. The V call is TRBV2, the J call TRBJ1-1; D unresolved. CDR3 length: 11 amino acids. Germline CDR1 SNHLY, CDR2 FYNNEI. With 1 base removed from V and 10 bases from J, the gap between germline ends came to 7 bases.

J is TRBJ2-1 and V is TRBV5-1; TRBD2 matches 12 bases. V was clipped by 2 bases and J by 7 bases; unmatched bases: 4. The CDR3 totals 15 residues. Per the germline V gene, CDR1 is SGHRS and CDR2 is YFSETQ. Here the CDR3 DNA reads TGCGCCAGCAGCTTTTCTAGCGGGGGGGCGAATGAGCAGTTCTTC. Amino acid sequence: CASSFSSGGANEQFF.

J is TRBJ1-3 and V is TRBV30; D gene unclear. Per the germline V gene, CDR1 is GTSNPN and CDR2 is SVGIG (reference sequence). CDR3 size: 12 residues. V shed 2 bases and J shed 8 bases, with 10 bases lying between them. The DNA of the CDR3 is TGTGCCTGGAGTCCCCAGGTATACACCATATATTTT. It encodes CAWSPQVYTIYF.

The chain uses TRBV10-3 and TRBJ2-3; TRBD1 matches at 8 bases. The V segment lost 6 bases and the J segment 2 bases; nucleotides outside the gene matches: 7. Germline CDR1 ENHRY, CDR2 SYGVKD. The CDR3 consists of 15 residues. CDR3 region: CAISGGTGITDTQYF. In DNA form, the CDR3 reads TGTGCCATCAGCGGAGGGACAGGCATCACAGATACGCAGTATTTT.

The chain links TRBV27 to TRBJ1-2; possible D gene TRBD1, 5 bases. The CDR3 contains 14 residues. Germline V CDR1 and CDR2: MNHEY, SMNVEV (reference sequence). V lost 5 bases to trimming and J lost 4 bases, with 14 bases between them. DNA for the CDR3: TGTGCCAGCAGTGTGGGGCCAGAACTCTATGGCTACACCTTC. Its protein product is CASSVGPELYGYTF.

The chain has TRBV5-6 and TRBJ2-7; D remains ambiguous. Germline CDR1 is SGHDT and CDR2 is YYEEEE. V lost 0 bases and J lost 5, with 6 bases in between. This CDR3 spans 12 amino acids. The CDR3 region has the DNA TGTGCCAGCAGCTTGGGGCGGAACGAGCAGTACTTC. It translates to CASSLGRNEQYF. Full variable domain (outside the CDR3, taken from reference TRBV5-6 and TRBJ2-7): DAGVTQSPTHLIKTRGQQVTLRCSPKSGHDTVSWYQQALGQGPQFIFQYYEEEERQRGNFPDRFSGHQFPNYSSELNVNALLLGDSALYLCASSLGRNEQYFGPGTRLTVT.

This chain joins TRBV19 and TRBJ2-1; 11 bases are shared with TRBD2. V lost 10 bases to trimming and J lost 5 bases; unmatched junction nucleotides: 13. The germline V gene has CDR1 LNHDA and CDR2 SQIVND (reference sequence). The CDR3 covers 16 residues. CDR3 protein: CATRGTSGRFNNEQFF. Written as DNA, the CDR3 is TGTGCCACCCGAGGGACTAGCGGAAGGTTCAACAATGAGCAGTTCTTC.

The CDR3 spells CAWSGRGGGALETQYF. The CDR3 nucleotides are TGTGCCTGGAGCGGCCGGGGCGGGGGGGCGTTAGAGACCCAGTACTTC. The chain recombines TRBV30 with TRBJ2-5; TRBD2 aligns across 9 bases. With 3 bases clipped from V and 4 bases from J, the junction kept 12 bases outside the gene matches. This CDR3 has 16 residues. Per germline, CDR1 GTSNPN and CDR2 SVGIG (reference sequence).

The chain recombines TRBV27 with TRBJ1-2; D remains ambiguous. V shed 5 bases and J shed 9 bases, with 16 bases lying between them. This CDR3 region has 13 residues. Germline V gene sequence: CDR1 MNHEY, CDR2 SMNVEV (reference sequence). The CDR3, as DNA: TGTGCCAGCAGTCCTCAGATTCCTTTAAGCTACACCTTC. The encoded protein is CASSPQIPLSYTF.

This clone was recorded only once. The CDR3 loop is CASSDSFYGYTF. In DNA form, the CDR3 reads TGTGCCAGCAGTGACAGCTTCTATGGCTACACCTTC. This rearrangement joins TRBV3-1 (or the pseudogene TRBV3-2) to TRBJ1-2; TRBD1 might be the D (5 bases). Trimming took off 6 bases at V and 4 bases at J, with 9 bases between the two ends. The CDR3 is made up of 12 amino acids. The germline gives CDR1 LGHDT, CDR2 YNNKEL (reference sequence).

This rearrangement joins TRBV6-4 to TRBJ2-1; 14 positions match TRBD2. The CDR3 totals 17 residues. Germline V gene data show CDR1 as MRHNA and CDR2 as SNTAGT. The ends lost 2 bases at V and 7 bases at J; junction bases unmatched: 7. DNA of the CDR3: TGTGCCAGCAGTGACACCCCTGGGACTAGCGGGGGAAATGAGCAGTTCTTC. It encodes CASSDTPGTSGGNEQFF.

The table lists this clone with a few counts. This chain uses TRBV6-5 with TRBJ2-7; possible D gene TRBD2, 5 bases. The V gene's germline CDR1 is MNHEY and CDR2 SVGAGI. Trimming pared 6 bases from V and 0 bases from J, leaving 15 bases between. The CDR3 runs to 15 residues. This chain's CDR3 is CASSPLGSASYEQYF. In nucleotides, the CDR3 is TGTGCCAGCAGCCCCTTGGGTAGCGCCTCCTACGAGCAGTACTTC.

The chain carries TRBV28 and TRBJ1-5, with no clear D. The CDR3 is 12 residues long. Per germline, CDR1 MDHEN and CDR2 SYDVKM. Trimming pared 10 bases from V and 2 bases from J, leaving 9 bases between. Here the CDR3 DNA reads TGTGCCACAAATGAGGGCAATCAGCCCCAGCATTTT. It specifies CATNEGNQPQHF.